A single sample gave rise to the 17 T cell receptor beta chains below, sequenced in a study of T-cell reconstitution after alpha-beta-depleted transplantation in children. Unique molecular identifiers featured in how the TCRbeta library was prepared. TCRdb reprocessed the PCR reads via MiXCR and lists one record per CDR3 protein. The profile covers about 130,000 distinct CDR3 sequences, with 8% to 10% appearing a single time and about 25% taken by the ten largest. Sequencing used PBMCs, mostly from graft donor cells, obtained 180 days after TCRalphabeta/CD19-depleted stem cell transplant. The receptor set was obtained from a girl under three years old who had a stem cell transplant for combined immunodeficiency, so the T cells may come from the graft donor.

The CDR3 loop is CSAGGRANTEAFF. Here the CDR3 DNA reads TGCAGTGCTGGGGGACGGGCAAACACTGAAGCTTTCTTT. The rearrangement links TRBV20-1 to TRBJ1-1, with a weak D call TRBD1 (5 bases). V shed 5 bases and J shed 2 bases, with 12 bases lying between them. In germline, CDR1 is DFQATT, CDR2 SNEGSKA (reference sequence). CDR3 length: 13 amino acids.

This clonotype was observed a handful of times. This rearrangement joins TRBV7-2 to TRBJ2-7; the D gene is possibly TRBD1 (5 bases). Trimming stripped 1 base from V and 4 bases from J, with 11 bases between. The CDR3 has 14 residues. CDR1 is SGHTA and CDR2 is FQGNSA in the germline V gene. CDR3 bases: TGTGCCAGCAGCTTAGGGGGCTTTGGGTACGAGCAGTACTTC. Encoded protein: CASSLGGFGYEQYF.

This clonotype was counted a few times. J is TRBJ2-7 and V is TRBV11-2; TRBD2 matches 12 bases. The CDR3 loop spans 18 amino acids. V was clipped by 5 bases and J by 2 bases; unmatched bases: 13. Germline loops: CDR1 SGHAT, CDR2 FQNNGV. DNA for the CDR3: TGTGCCAGCAGCGCAACGGGACTAGCGGGTGTTAAGGCCTACGAGCAGTACTTC. Amino acid sequence: CASSATGLAGVKAYEQYF.

This clonotype was counted at least ten times. The CDR3 protein is CAISLIGTEAFF. In DNA form, the CDR3 reads TGTGCCATCAGCTTGATCGGGACTGAAGCTTTCTTT. The chain carries TRBV10-3 and TRBJ1-1, with unresolved D. This CDR3 region has 12 residues. Per germline, CDR1 ENHRY and CDR2 SYGVKD. The V and J ends lost 6 bases and 5 bases respectively, with 10 bases between them.

This chain joins TRBV5-1 and TRBJ2-1; D call uncertain. Germline-derived CDR1 and CDR2 are SGHRS and YFSETQ. This CDR3 contains 13 residues. The V gene lost 0 bases and the J gene lost 9 bases, with 10 bases spanning the gap. The CDR3 loop reads CASSLGPTGEQFF. Written as DNA, the CDR3 is TGCGCCAGCAGCTTGGGCCCCACCGGTGAGCAGTTCTTC. The variable domain in full, with the rest retrieved from reference TRBV5-1 and TRBJ2-1, is KAGVTQTPRYLIKTRGQQVTLSCSPISGHRSVSWYQQTPGQGLQFLFEYFSETQRNKGNFPGRFSGRQFSNSRSEMNVSTLELGDSALYLCASSLGPTGEQFFGPGTRLTVL.

V usage is TRBV12-3 or TRBV12-4 and J usage is TRBJ2-5; 8 bases fit TRBD2. The CDR3 runs to 16 residues. Trimming took 3 bases from V and 4 from J; bases not matched to a gene: 10. CDR3 nucleotide sequence: TGTGCCAGCAGTTTCTCGCGGGGGGAATCAGCAGAGACCCAGTACTTC. Translation gives CASSFSRGESAETQYF.

CDR3 bases: TGTGCCGCGAACCAGGGGGCCTATCAGCCCCAGCATTTT. Amino acid sequence: CAANQGAYQPQHF. The chain is built from TRBV6-2 or TRBV6-3 and TRBJ1-5; TRBD1 matches at 8 bases. Germline V gene lookup returns CDR1 MNHEY and CDR2 SVGEGT. The CDR3 covers 13 residues. Losses at the gene ends were 11 bases for V and 5 bases for J; bases not matched to a gene: 8.

The rearrangement uses TRBV10-3 and TRBJ2-7; no clear D gene. Germline lookup yields CDR1 ENHRY and CDR2 SYGVKD. V was cut by 3 bases and J by 2 bases, with 2 bases left in between. This CDR3 is 11 amino acids long. The CDR3 nucleotides are TGTGCCATCAGTGACCCCTACGAGCAGTACTTC. Protein product: CAISDPYEQYF.

This clonotype has more than one count but fewer than ten. The chain combines TRBV20-1 with TRBJ2-2; the D gene is possibly TRBD2 (5 bases). The V gene lost 5 bases and the J gene lost 2 bases, with 18 bases spanning the gap. The germline CDR1 and CDR2 sequences are DFQATT and SNEGSKA (reference sequence). The CDR3 runs to 16 residues. Here the CDR3 DNA reads TGCAGTGCTTCCAGAGCGGCCTTCGGTAACACCGGGGAGCTGTTTTTT. It codes for CSASRAAFGNTGELFF.

This rearrangement joins TRBV20-1 to TRBJ2-3; TRBD1 is a possible D gene (5 bases). The better agreement between TRBJ1-5 and the DNA end casts doubt on the J call. The CDR3 consists of 12 residues. Germline CDR1 DFQATT, CDR2 SNEGSKA (reference sequence). CDR3 region: CSVTGLTDTQHF. The CDR3, as DNA: TGCAGTGTGACGGGGCTCACAGATACGCAGCATTTT.

This clonotype appeared a few times. V and J are TRBV6-2 or TRBV6-3 and TRBJ2-7; TRBD2 agrees at 7 bases. Germline V lookup: CDR1 MNHEY, CDR2 SVGEGT. Trimming at V came to 4 bases and at J to 1 base, leaving 7 bases not matched to a gene. The CDR3 covers 15 residues. The CDR3 reads CASSSLAVGSYEQYF. The CDR3 bases are TGTGCCAGCAGTTCTCTAGCGGTAGGATCCTACGAGCAGTACTTC.

The sample holds many counts of this clonotype. The chain uses TRBV7-6 and TRBJ2-3; D might be TRBD2 (6 bases). V lost 0 bases and J 4 bases, leaving 8 bases between the germline ends. This CDR3 spans 14 amino acids. The germline gives CDR1 SGHVS, CDR2 FNYEAQ. The CDR3 region has the DNA TGTGCCAGCAGCTTAGCTTCGGGGGCAGATACGCAGTATTTT. Translating it yields CASSLASGADTQYF.

The rearrangement uses TRBV2 and TRBJ1-4; no firm D call. The CDR3 contains 15 residues. Trimming pared 1 base from V and 3 bases from J, leaving 9 bases between. Germline CDR1 and CDR2: SNHLY and FYNNEI. The CDR3 reads CASSEVGAANEKLFF. CDR3 nucleotides: TGTGCCAGCAGTGAAGTCGGAGCAGCTAATGAAAAACTGTTTTTT.

The sample holds a few counts of this clonotype. The chain employs TRBV12-3 or TRBV12-4 and TRBJ2-2; 7 bases are a match to TRBD2. J was trimmed by 0 bases and V by 5 bases; bases with no gene match: 6. This CDR3 region has 16 residues. For the CDR3, the DNA is TGTGCCAGCAGTCCGCCTAGCGGCCCGAACACCGGGGAGCTGTTTTTT. The encoded protein is CASSPPSGPNTGELFF.

This clonotype was recorded many times. This chain joins TRBV29-1 and TRBJ2-5; D gene ambiguous. Germline values: CDR1 SQVTM, CDR2 ANQGSEA. Trimming shortened V by 5 bases and J by 0 bases, and 10 bases separated the two germline ends. The CDR3 loop spans 13 amino acids. The CDR3 here is CSVKLTYQETQYF. The CDR3 DNA is TGCAGCGTTAAACTGACGTACCAAGAGACCCAGTACTTC.

For this clonotype: A junction boundary mismatches the germline segment, possibly from a read error. The chain couples TRBV28 to TRBJ1-5; tentatively, D is TRBD1 (5 bases). The length of the CDR3 is 13 residues. Germline assignment: CDR1 MDHEN and CDR2 SYDVKM. CDR3 DNA: TGTGCCAGCTGGGACCGAAGCAATCAGACCCAGCATTTT. This sequence encodes CASWDRSNQTQHF.

This clonotype was observed a handful of times. The chain couples TRBV7-2 to TRBJ1-5; 11 nucleotides match TRBD1. The V gene's germline CDR1 is SGHTA and CDR2 FQGNSA. Trimming cost V 0 bases and J 2 bases; bases outside gene matches: 9. The CDR3 runs 19 residues. The CDR3 nucleotides read TGTGCCAGCAGCTTAGCAGGACAGGGGGCGATCGGAGGCAATCAGCCCCAGCATTTT. Translation gives CASSLAGQGAIGGNQPQHF.